Below, 16 T cell receptor beta chains from the same sample are listed, as sequenced in a study of PD-L1 blockade in urothelial cancer. Sequenced by immunoSEQ multiplex PCR; TCRdb stores in-frame clones only, minus some. The data hold some 60,000 clones, with around 84% observed a single time. The material sequenced was PBMCs, taken around atezolizumab (anti-PD-L1) treatment. Receptor source: a man aged 45-60 years with urothelial cancer.

For the CDR3, the DNA is TGCGCCAGCAGTGGATACCGGGACAGAGTGTACTTC. Protein product: CASSGYRDRVYF. The gene calls are TRBV10-2 and TRBJ2-7; 7 bases agree with TRBD1. The ends lost 4 bases at V and 12 bases at J; junction bases unmatched: 9. The V gene's germline CDR1 is WSHSY and CDR2 SAAADI. This CDR3 is 12 amino acids long.

The CDR3 loop is CASSQLLGYEQYF. CDR3 nucleotide sequence: TGTGCCAGCAGCCAATTACTAGGCTACGAGCAGTACTTC. The chain is built from TRBV4-2 and TRBJ2-7; D is possibly TRBD2 (5 bases). This CDR3 has 13 amino acids. Germline V gene data show CDR1 as LGHNA and CDR2 as YNFKEQ. Trimming removed 2 bases at V and 3 bases at J, with 8 bases between.

V gene TRBV7-9 combines with J gene TRBJ1-1; D unclear. This CDR3 spans 19 amino acids. Trimming removed 2 bases from V and 6 bases from J, with 28 bases in between. CDR1 and CDR2 from the germline V gene are SEHNR and FQNEAQ (reference sequence). The CDR3 region has the DNA TGTGCCAGCAGCTTACCCGCCGTGACGAAATGGACCGGGGTAGCTGAAGCTTTCTTT. It yields the protein CASSLPAVTKWTGVAEAFF.

The chain couples TRBV19 to TRBJ1-2; no clear D gene. Trimming removed 0 bases at V and 5 bases at J, with 10 bases between. Germline values: CDR1 LNHDA, CDR2 SQIVND (reference sequence). This CDR3 spans 14 amino acids. The DNA of the CDR3 is TGTGCCAGTAGTATAGATCCGGGGAGGTATGGCTACACCTTC. Translation gives CASSIDPGRYGYTF.

The gene calls are TRBV29-1 and TRBJ2-5; TRBD2 matches 14 bases. The V segment lost 5 bases and the J segment 4 bases; nucleotides outside the gene matches: 12. The germline V gene has CDR1 SQVTM and CDR2 ANQGSEA. This CDR3 has 17 residues. The CDR3 loop is CSVPGLAGVHALETQYF. The CDR3 nucleotides are TGCAGCGTTCCGGGACTAGCGGGAGTCCATGCATTAGAGACCCAGTACTTC.

The rearrangement links TRBV29-1 to TRBJ2-3, with 10 bases aligning to TRBD2. Germline V gene data show CDR1 as SQVTM and CDR2 as ANQGSEA. V lost 0 bases to trimming and J lost 2 bases; unmatched junction nucleotides: 8. The CDR3 sequence is 17 residues long. The CDR3 here is CSVEDLTSGSYTDTQYF. For the CDR3, the DNA is TGCAGCGTTGAAGATTTGACTAGCGGGTCCTACACAGATACGCAGTATTTT.

This chain links TRBV19 with TRBJ1-3, with D maybe TRBD1 (5 bases). The CDR3 totals 18 residues. Germline V gives CDR1 LNHDA, CDR2 SQIVND (reference sequence). The V end lost 3 bases, the J end lost 2 bases, and 20 bases lay between the germline ends. CDR3 region: CASSIVLQGTLPGNTIYF. CDR3 in DNA: TGTGCCAGTAGTATCGTGCTCCAGGGAACACTTCCTGGAAACACCATATATTTT.

This clone was recorded once. The genes are TRBV6-1 and TRBJ2-1, with 10 positions matching TRBD1. The CDR3 extends over 13 amino acids. Per germline, CDR1 MNHNS and CDR2 SASEGT. V lost 8 bases to trimming and J lost 2 bases; unmatched junction nucleotides: 0. CDR3: CASGQGAYNEQFF. CDR3 nucleotide sequence: TGTGCCAGCGGACAGGGGGCCTACAATGAGCAGTTCTTC.

The CDR3 sequence: CSVGGDRGLSVQFF. CDR3 sequence (DNA): TGCAGCGTCGGGGGAGACAGGGGGTTGTCGGTGCAGTTCTTC. The chain links TRBV29-1 to TRBJ2-1, with 9 bases aligning to TRBD1. Trimming took 6 bases from V and 12 from J; bases not matched to a gene: 15. Germline CDR1 and CDR2: SQVTM and ANQGSEA. The CDR3 has 14 amino acids.

The rearrangement joins TRBV27 to TRBJ1-5; D is perhaps TRBD1 (6 bases). Trimming took 3 bases from V and 4 from J, leaving 7 bases between them. The CDR3 loop spans 13 amino acids. Germline values: CDR1 MNHEY, CDR2 SMNVEV (reference sequence). CDR3 region: CASSFTGNQPQHF. The DNA for the CDR3 is TGTGCCAGCAGTTTCACAGGGAATCAGCCCCAGCATTTT.

The rearrangement joins TRBV28 to TRBJ2-1; 8 bases line up with TRBD2. Germline values: CDR1 MDHEN, CDR2 SYDVKM. CDR3 size: 15 residues. V lost 3 bases to trimming and J lost 4 bases; unmatched junction nucleotides: 5. CDR3 region: CASSLGLVSYNEQFF. For the CDR3, the DNA is TGTGCCAGCAGTTTGGGACTAGTCAGTTACAATGAGCAGTTCTTC. Drawing the rest from reference TRBV28 and TRBJ2-1, the complete variable domain is DVKVTQSSRYLVKRTGEKVFLECVQDMDHENMFWYRQDPGLGLRLIYFSYDVKMKEKGDIPEGYSVSREKKERFSLILESASTNQTSMYLCASSLGLVSYNEQFFGPGTRLTVL.

The chain uses TRBV11-2 and TRBJ2-7; possible D gene TRBD2, 5 bases. The germline CDR1 and CDR2 sequences are SGHAT and FQNNGV. The germline V and J ends were trimmed by 4 bases and 2 bases, with 21 bases remaining between them. This CDR3 has 17 residues. Here the CDR3 DNA reads TGTGCCAGCAGCTCCAGCCGGACTGATCATTCCCCCTACGAGCAGTACTTC. Its protein is CASSSSRTDHSPYEQYF.

The gene calls are TRBV5-8 and TRBJ2-2; D not certain. Trimming took 8 bases from V and 2 from J, leaving 13 bases between them. Germline V lookup: CDR1 SGHTS, CDR2 YDEGEE. There are 14 residues in the CDR3. Written as DNA, the CDR3 is TGTGCCAGTCCCCTGCGGTCTAACACCGGGGAGCTGTTTTTT. Residues: CASPLRSNTGELFF. Full variable domain (outside the CDR3, taken from reference TRBV5-8 and TRBJ2-2): EAGVTQSPTHLIKTRGQQATLRCSPISGHTSVYWYQQALGLGLQFLLWYDEGEERNRGNFPPRFSGRQFPNYSSELNVNALELEDSALYLCASPLRSNTGELFFGEGSRLTVL.

In regard to this clone: The junction shows a germline mismatch at one end, possibly a read error. The genes are TRBV27 and TRBJ2-7; D may be TRBD2 (5 bases). CDR1 and CDR2 from the germline V gene are MNHEY and SMNVEV (reference sequence). This CDR3 contains 14 residues. The CDR3 coding sequence is TGTGCCAGCAGATTATATCGGGATAGCGACGAGCAGTACTTC. It is translated as CASRLYRDSDEQYF.

The genes are TRBV30 and TRBJ2-5, with 7 bases matching TRBD2. Germline CDR1 GTSNPN, CDR2 SVGIG (reference sequence). The CDR3 has 14 amino acids. Trimming at V came to 7 bases and at J to 4 bases, leaving 12 bases not matched to a gene. Written as DNA, the CDR3 is TGTGCCTTAACCAACTGGGGGGGGACAGAGACCCAGTACTTC. Translating gives CALTNWGGTETQYF.

This clone was seen once. The chain has TRBV29-1 and TRBJ2-7; 9 bases map to TRBD2. Germline V gene data show CDR1 as SQVTM and CDR2 as ANQGSEA. After removal of 1 base from V and 3 bases from J, the junction contained 7 bases not matched to a gene. The CDR3 sequence is 15 residues long. The CDR3 region is CSVEVGLAGNYEQYF. The CDR3, as DNA: TGCAGCGTTGAAGTAGGGCTAGCGGGAAACTACGAGCAGTACTTC.